This TCR beta chain appears in the sequencing data of a study of T cell clonality in common variable immunodeficiency. General observations from the study: TCRbeta clonality was increased in CVID versus healthy controls.

This clone was seen many times. The target antigen is unknown. The read is 3 residues too short to cover the CDR3 end, so that end is filled in from the germline J gene. Here immunoSEQ multiplex PCR was the method, and the copy in TCRdb shows in-frame clones only, minus some. The profile covers around 40,000 clones, none occurring a single time. Germline CDR1 SGHDN, CDR2 FVKESK. The CDR3 has 12 residues. Trimming took off 2 bases at V and 4 bases at J, with 6 bases between the two ends. The sequence derives from a person aged 18-70 years in good health. The sample comprised peripheral blood mononuclear cells. The chain couples TRBV14 to TRBJ2-7; D gene unclear. CDR3 DNA (partial): TGTGCCAGCAGCCAAAGGGCGTACGAG. Amino acids: CASSQRAYE. In full, the CDR3 is CASSQRAYEQYF.